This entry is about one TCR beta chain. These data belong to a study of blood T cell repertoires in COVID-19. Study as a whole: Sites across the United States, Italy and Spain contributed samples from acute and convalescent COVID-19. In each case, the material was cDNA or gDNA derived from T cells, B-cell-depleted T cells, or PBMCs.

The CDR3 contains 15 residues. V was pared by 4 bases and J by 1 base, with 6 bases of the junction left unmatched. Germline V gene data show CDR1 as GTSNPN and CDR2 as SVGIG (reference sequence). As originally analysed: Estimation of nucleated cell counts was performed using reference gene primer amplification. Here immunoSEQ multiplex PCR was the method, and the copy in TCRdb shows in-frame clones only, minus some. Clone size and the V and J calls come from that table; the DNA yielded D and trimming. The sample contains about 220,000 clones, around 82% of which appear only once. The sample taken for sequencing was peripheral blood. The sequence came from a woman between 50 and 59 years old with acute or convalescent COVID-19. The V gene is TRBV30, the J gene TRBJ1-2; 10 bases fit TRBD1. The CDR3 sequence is CAWIDRGRINYGYTF. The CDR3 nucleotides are TGTGCCTGGATTGACAGGGGGCGCATTAACTATGGCTACACCTTC.